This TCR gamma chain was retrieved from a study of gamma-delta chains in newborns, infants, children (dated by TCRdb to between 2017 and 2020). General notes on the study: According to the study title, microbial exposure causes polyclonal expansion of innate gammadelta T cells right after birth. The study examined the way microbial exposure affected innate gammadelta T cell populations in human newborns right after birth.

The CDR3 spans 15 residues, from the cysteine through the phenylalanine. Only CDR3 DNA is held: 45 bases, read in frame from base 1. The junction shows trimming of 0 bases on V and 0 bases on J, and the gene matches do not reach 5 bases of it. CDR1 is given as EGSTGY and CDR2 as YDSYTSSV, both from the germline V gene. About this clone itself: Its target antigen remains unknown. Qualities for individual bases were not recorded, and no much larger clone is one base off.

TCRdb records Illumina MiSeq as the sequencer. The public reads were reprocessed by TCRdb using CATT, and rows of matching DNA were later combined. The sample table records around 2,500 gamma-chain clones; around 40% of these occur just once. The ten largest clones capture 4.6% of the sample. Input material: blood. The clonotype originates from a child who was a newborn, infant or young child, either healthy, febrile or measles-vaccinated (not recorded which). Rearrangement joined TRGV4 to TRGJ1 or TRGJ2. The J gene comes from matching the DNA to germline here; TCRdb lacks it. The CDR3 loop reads CATWDGMANYYKKLF. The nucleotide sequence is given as TGTGCCACCTGGGATGGGATGGCGAATTATTATAAGAAACTCTTT.